One and the same sample provided the 5 T cell receptor beta chains below, sequenced in a study of neurological immune-mediated disorders. TCRdb re-called the 5' RACE reads with MiXCR, one entry per CDR3 protein. The sample lists about 80,000 distinct CDR3 sequences, around 6% seen once, with roughly 8.6% in the top ten. Time point meaning: longitudinal time-point 2. The specimen sequenced was PBMCs. Source of these receptors: a woman aged 55-75 years with multiple sclerosis.

The table lists this clonotype with many counts. The chain has TRBV15 and TRBJ2-2, with 10 nucleotides matching TRBD1. Germline values: CDR1 LNHNV, CDR2 YYDKDF (reference sequence). CDR3 length: 16 residues. Unmatched junction bases numbered 5, after V lost 3 bases and J lost 4 bases. The CDR3 loop reads CATSRRQGAGTGELFF. The CDR3 DNA reads TGTGCCACCAGCAGGAGACAGGGGGCCGGCACCGGGGAGCTGTTTTTT.

This clonotype showed up many times. The chain is built from TRBV5-5 and TRBJ2-1; D is uncertain. The CDR3 has 14 amino acids. Germline V lookup: CDR1 SGHKS, CDR2 YYEKEE (reference sequence). V lost 0 bases and J lost 0, with 4 bases in between. The CDR3 DNA is TGTGCCAGCAGCTTGGGAAACTCCTACAATGAGCAGTTCTTC. Its translation: CASSLGNSYNEQFF.

This clonotype was observed a handful of times. This chain links TRBV12-3 or TRBV12-4 with TRBJ2-3, with D possibly matching TRBD2 (7 bases). The CDR3 is 18 amino acids. The V end was cut by 3 bases, the J end by 2 bases, with 21 bases between. CDR3 protein: CASSLGPRGGAPTDTQYF. CDR3 nucleotides: TGTGCCAGCAGTTTGGGGCCCAGAGGGGGGGCCCCCACAGATACGCAGTATTTT.

This clonotype appeared many times. Here the CDR3 DNA reads TGCAGCGTTGCTTCCGTTCACAGGTTGGGGGAGGAAGCTTTCTTT. Translated, it gives CSVASVHRLGEEAFF. The chain carries TRBV29-1 and TRBJ1-1; D may be TRBD1 (5 bases). Trimming removed 4 bases from V and 8 bases from J, with 23 bases in between. The CDR3 is 15 residues long. Germline V gene sequence: CDR1 SQVTM, CDR2 ANQGSEA.

This chain links TRBV19 with TRBJ1-1; D is undetermined. V was cut by 3 bases and J by 4 bases, with 6 bases left in between. Germline CDR1 and CDR2: LNHDA and SQIVND (reference sequence). The CDR3 covers 12 residues. CDR3 residues: CASSMWGTEAFF. The CDR3 region has the DNA TGTGCCAGTAGTATGTGGGGCACTGAAGCTTTCTTT.